A selection of T cell receptor beta chains follows, all from one sample in a study of blood T cell dynamics during melanoma immunotherapy. Clones were sequenced by immunoSEQ multiplex PCR, and TCRdb holds only the in-frame ones, with some missing. Seen here are roughly 15,000 clones, more than 75% observed once, and the top ten hold about 4.6%. The sample here was blood, taken from a patient treated with checkpoint blockade. The receptor set was obtained from a human donor with melanoma. Both conserved end residues are part of each CDR3.

j_call	v_call	cdr3_aa
TRBJ1-2	TRBV2	CASGSLRNYGYTF
TRBJ2-3	TRBV7-9	CASSLAGRTDTQYF
TRBJ2-5	TRBV19	CASSISSGGDLQETQYF
TRBJ1-1	TRBV7-9	CASSLGQMTGNTEAFF
TRBJ2-2	TRBV19	CATSMGLAGGTTGELFF
TRBJ2-7	TRBV27	CATGVYYEQYF
TRBJ2-7	TRBV7-3	CASSRQGSHEQYF
TRBJ1-4	TRBV7-9	CASRAAPGGFGEKLFF
TRBJ1-6	TRBV10-1	CASSRDGSNSPLHF
TRBJ1-1	TRBV5-5	CASSLNRRRMNTEAFF
TRBJ1-2	TRBV25-1	CASSEFSASGYGYTF
TRBJ2-1	TRBV6-5	CASSYGLAGGLNEQFF
TRBJ1-2	TRBV28	CASSSEGRGRGGYTF
TRBJ2-5	TRBV5-4	CASSLAPGVETQYF
TRBJ2-7	TRBV2	CASSPSSYEQYF